This T cell receptor beta chain was retrieved from a study of technical replicates of blood from a handful of donors. The method was immunoSEQ multiplex PCR; TCRdb's version includes in-frame clones alone and lacks a portion of them. This table has some 71,000 clones, about 97% appearing once. V shed 6 bases, J shed 2 bases, and the junction held 7 bases outside the gene matches. The CDR3 runs to 14 residues. The germline V gene has CDR1 SEHNR and CDR2 FQNEAQ (reference sequence). Sequencing was performed on T cells isolated from PBMCs. This rearrangement joins TRBV7-9 to TRBJ2-7; 7 bases map to TRBD1. This receptor was identified in a human donor in good health. Here the CDR3 reads CASSHSGTAYEQYF. As DNA, the CDR3 is TGTGCCAGCAGTCATTCCGGGACAGCCTACGAGCAGTACTTC.